Following are 28 T cell receptor beta chains from one sample sequenced in a study of T cell responses to AZD1222 COVID-19 vaccine. Some clones are missing from TCRdb's copy, which holds only in-frame ones; the method was immunoSEQ multiplex PCR. The repertoire consists of roughly 120,000 clones, with roughly nine tenths occurring once and the leading ten covering approximately 10%. Sample: peripheral blood, taken on day 0 of AZD1222 vaccination. Every receptor here comes from an adult in good health.

The CDR3 bases are TGTGCCAGCAGCTTAGAGGCGGGAACTTTCTTT. Translated, it gives CASSLEAGTFF. The V gene is TRBV11-3, the J gene TRBJ1-1; no firm D call. Germline assignment: CDR1 SGHNT and CDR2 YENEEA. The V and J ends lost 0 bases and 12 bases respectively, with 8 bases between them. The CDR3 is 11 residues long.

The J gene is TRBJ1-5, the V gene TRBV7-6; D possibly corresponds to TRBD1 (6 bases). The ends were cut back, 5 bases at V and 3 bases at J, with 14 bases in the middle. Germline values: CDR1 SGHVS, CDR2 FNYEAQ. This CDR3 has 15 amino acids. The CDR3 DNA reads TGTGCCAGCAGCCCTTCCGGGACATCCAATCAGCCCCAGCATTTT. Amino acids: CASSPSGTSNQPQHF.

This clone was seen only a few times. The chain employs TRBV6-4 and TRBJ1-1; 11 positions match TRBD1. The CDR3 has 15 residues. V lost 4 bases, J lost 5 bases, and 6 bases stayed unmatched. Germline-derived CDR1 and CDR2 are MRHNA and SNTAGT. In nucleotides, the CDR3 is TGTGCCAGCAGTGCCACGGACAGGGGGCTTACTGAAGCTTTCTTT. Translated: CASSATDRGLTEAFF.

V gene TRBV30 combines with J gene TRBJ1-4; 7 bases match TRBD1. The length of the CDR3 is 14 residues. After removal of 0 bases from V and 5 bases from J, the junction contained 3 bases not matched to a gene. Germline V gives CDR1 GTSNPN, CDR2 SVGIG (reference sequence). CDR3 in DNA: TGTGCCTGGAGTGTAATACAGGGGAATGAAAAACTGTTTTTT. Protein product: CAWSVIQGNEKLFF.

A few counts support this clone. The CDR3 nucleotides are TGTGCCAGCAGCCAAAGGGACTCTTCCCTGTACAATGAGCAGTTCTTC. Translation: CASSQRDSSLYNEQFF. The rearrangement links TRBV4-2 to TRBJ2-1; tentative D call: TRBD2 (6 bases). Germline V gene lookup returns CDR1 LGHNA and CDR2 YNFKEQ. V lost 2 bases, J lost 4 bases, and 15 bases lay in between. CDR3 length: 16 amino acids.

The CDR3 region has the DNA TGTGCCAGCAGCCAAGATGCCGCGCAGACTATCTATGGCTACACCTTC. It codes for CASSQDAAQTIYGYTF. The chain combines TRBV4-2 with TRBJ1-2; no clear D gene. Per germline, CDR1 LGHNA and CDR2 YNFKEQ. CDR3 size: 16 residues. The V gene lost 0 bases and the J gene lost 4 bases, with 15 bases spanning the gap.

The chain uses TRBV3-1 (or the pseudogene TRBV3-2) and TRBJ2-3, with D uncertain. The V gene's germline CDR1 is LGHDT and CDR2 YNNKEL (reference sequence). The CDR3 runs to 16 residues. With 0 bases removed from V and 1 base from J, the gap between germline ends came to 11 bases. For the CDR3, the DNA is TGTGCCAGCAGCCAAGAAGGTCGCCTACGCACAGATACGCAGTATTTT. As protein: CASSQEGRLRTDTQYF.

The chain links TRBV9 to TRBJ2-7; D unresolved. The CDR3 sequence is 14 residues long. The V end was cut by 1 base, the J end by 0 bases, with 8 bases between. Per the germline V gene, CDR1 is SGDLS and CDR2 is YYNGEE. CDR3 in DNA: TGTGCCAGCAGCGTATATGAGAGCTCCTACGAGCAGTACTTC. It encodes CASSVYESSYEQYF.

The J gene is TRBJ1-1, the V gene TRBV30; tentatively, D is TRBD1 (6 bases). V was pared by 1 base and J by 1 base, with 19 bases between. Germline CDR1 and CDR2: GTSNPN and SVGIG (reference sequence). This CDR3 is 17 amino acids long. The chain's CDR3 is CAWSENRGGWENTEAFF. The CDR3 nucleotides read TGTGCCTGGAGTGAAAATCGCGGGGGCTGGGAGAACACTGAAGCTTTCTTT. The variable domain in full, with the rest retrieved from reference TRBV30 and TRBJ1-1, is SQTIHQWPATLVQPVGSPLSLECTVEGTSNPNLYWYRQAAGRGLQLLFYSVGIGQISSEVPQNLSASRPQDRQFILSSKKLLLSDSGFYLCAWSENRGGWENTEAFFGQGTRLTVV.

V gene TRBV7-8 combines with J gene TRBJ2-7; 7 positions match TRBD1. The germline gives CDR1 SGHVS, CDR2 FQNEAQ. Germline trimming cut 4 bases from V and 5 bases from J; bases unmatched to any gene: 11. The CDR3 contains 15 residues. The CDR3 bases are TGTGCCAGCAGCTGGGCCGGGACAGCCGTTGACGAGCAGTACTTC. Protein: CASSWAGTAVDEQYF. Full variable domain (missing parts from reference TRBV7-8 and TRBJ2-7): GAGVSQSPRYKVAKRGQDVALRCDPISGHVSLFWYQQALGQGPEFLTYFQNEAQLDKSGLPSDRFFAERPEGSVSTLKIQRTQQEDSAVYLCASSWAGTAVDEQYFGPGTRLTVT.

CDR3 loop: CASSPPESSYNEQFF. In DNA form, the CDR3 reads TGTGCCAGCTCACCACCGGAAAGCTCCTACAATGAGCAGTTCTTC. The gene calls are TRBV18 and TRBJ2-1; no firm D call. From germline, CDR1 is KGHSH and CDR2 LQKENI. The CDR3 has 15 amino acids. Trimming left V 0 bases short and J 0 bases short, with 6 bases between.

This rearrangement joins TRBV5-4 to TRBJ1-2, with D possibly matching TRBD1 (5 bases). Trimming took 0 bases from V and 4 from J, leaving 7 bases between them. In germline, CDR1 is SGHNT, CDR2 YYREEE (reference sequence). The CDR3 consists of 13 residues. DNA of the CDR3: TGTGCCAGCAGCTTGGTCCAGGGCTATGGCTACACCTTC. Translating gives CASSLVQGYGYTF.

The CDR3 is CASSLSGTTGEQFF. CDR3 bases: TGTGCCAGCAGCTTATCCGGGACAACTGGCGAGCAGTTCTTC. The chain has TRBV5-5 and TRBJ2-1; maybe TRBD1 (6 bases). CDR1 SGHKS and CDR2 YYEKEE come from the germline V gene (reference sequence). The germline V and J ends were trimmed by 2 bases and 10 bases, with 16 bases remaining between them. The CDR3 runs 14 residues.

The chain employs TRBV15 and TRBJ2-5; D uncertain. With 6 bases removed from V and 0 bases from J, the gap between germline ends came to 11 bases. CDR3 length equals 14 residues. Looked up from germline, CDR1 is LNHNV and CDR2 is YYDKDF (reference sequence). The CDR3 DNA reads TGTGCCACCAGTTTCGCCGGATACCAAGAGACCCAGTACTTC. It codes for CATSFAGYQETQYF.

The chain links TRBV18 to TRBJ2-5, with D perhaps TRBD2 (7 bases). This CDR3 is built from 16 residues. Germline V gives CDR1 KGHSH, CDR2 LQKENI. V lost 2 bases to trimming and J lost 5 bases, with 18 bases between them. The CDR3 DNA reads as TGTGCCAGCTCACCAATGGGGGGGGCGATGTTGGAGACCCAGTACTTC. This codes for CASSPMGGAMLETQYF.

In its sample, this clone was seen a few times. V and J are TRBV2 and TRBJ1-1, with 7 bases lining up with TRBD1. V was pared by 6 bases and J by 2 bases, with 27 bases of the junction left unmatched. The CDR3 contains 21 residues. CDR1 SNHLY and CDR2 FYNNEI come from the germline V gene. Here the CDR3 reads CASRDPPEGGRGALVNTEAFF. The CDR3 DNA reads TGTGCCAGCAGAGACCCTCCGGAAGGGGGCAGGGGCGCATTGGTAAACACTGAAGCTTTCTTT.

The chain combines TRBV5-1 with TRBJ2-1; 9 bases are shared with TRBD2. Trimming took 5 bases from V and 8 from J; bases not matched to a gene: 14. Looked up from germline, CDR1 is SGHRS and CDR2 is YFSETQ. The CDR3 sequence is 16 residues long. CDR3 sequence: CASRAGTSFFIDEQFF. CDR3 nucleotides: TGCGCCAGCAGAGCGGGGACTAGCTTTTTTATCGATGAGCAGTTCTTC.

The gene calls are TRBV7-3 and TRBJ1-5; D is undetermined. V was trimmed by 0 bases and J by 0 bases, leaving 0 bases between them. CDR1 and CDR2 (germline): SGHTA, FQGTGA. The CDR3 contains 13 residues. The CDR3 bases are TGTGCCAGCAGCTTAACTAGCAATCAGCCCCAGCATTTT. It encodes CASSLTSNQPQHF. The whole variable domain, remainder taken from reference TRBV7-3 and TRBJ1-5, is GAGVSQTPSNKVTEKGKYVELRCDPISGHTALYWYRQSLGQGPEFLIYFQGTGAADDSGLPNDRFFAVRPEGSVSTLKIQRTERGDSAVYLCASSLTSNQPQHFGDGTRLSIL.

The rearrangement uses TRBV5-8 and TRBJ1-2; 8 nucleotides match TRBD1. Germline CDR1 SGHTS, CDR2 YDEGEE. V gave up 3 bases and J gave up 3 bases; unmatched junction bases: 13. This CDR3 has 17 amino acids. The CDR3 DNA is TGTGCCAGCAGCTCGTTGGCCCTACAGGGGGTCTACTATGGCTACACCTTC. Protein product: CASSSLALQGVYYGYTF.

The rearrangement joins TRBV5-4 to TRBJ1-1; D is undetermined. CDR3 length: 13 amino acids. Germline lookup yields CDR1 SGHNT and CDR2 YYREEE (reference sequence). V dropped 0 bases and J dropped 4 bases, with 7 bases sitting between them. CDR3 DNA sequence: TGTGCCAGCAGCTTGGGCACCTCCACTGAAGCTTTCTTT. It codes for CASSLGTSTEAFF.

V usage is TRBV5-6 and J usage is TRBJ1-1, with D unclear. This CDR3 comprises 13 residues. In germline, CDR1 is SGHDT, CDR2 YYEEEE. V was shortened by 0 bases and J by 4 bases, with 7 bases between the two germline ends. The CDR3 reads CASSLGWGTEAFF. The CDR3 coding sequence is TGTGCCAGCAGCTTGGGGTGGGGCACTGAAGCTTTCTTT.

The genes are TRBV2 and TRBJ2-3, with TRBD2 matching 10 bases. J lost 6 bases, V lost 4 bases, and 4 bases had no gene match. This CDR3 is built from 14 residues. CDR1 SNHLY and CDR2 FYNNEI come from the germline V gene. In nucleotides, the CDR3 is TGTGCCAGCAGTGCTAGCGGGGGTCGGGATACGCAGTATTTT. Encoded protein: CASSASGGRDTQYF.

This clone was seen just once. This chain joins TRBV6-6 and TRBJ2-2; tentatively, D is TRBD1 or TRBD2 (5 bases each). Germline CDR1 MNHNY, CDR2 SVGAGI (reference sequence). This CDR3 is built from 14 residues. As DNA, the CDR3 is TGTGCGTCTGTGGGGGAAGTGGTTGCCGGGGAGCTGTTTTTT. Its translation is CASVGEVVAGELFF.

This rearrangement joins TRBV27 to TRBJ2-7; tentative D call: TRBD2 (6 bases). CDR1 is MNHEY, CDR2 SMNVEV, per germline (reference sequence). Trimming removed 6 bases at V and 0 bases at J, with 12 bases between. The CDR3 has 14 amino acids. CDR3 nucleotides: TGTGCCAGCAGCTCCCACGGGAGCTCCTACGAGCAGTACTTC. This sequence encodes CASSSHGSSYEQYF.

V is TRBV19 and J is TRBJ1-2; the D gene is possibly TRBD1 (5 bases). Germline V lookup: CDR1 LNHDA, CDR2 SQIVND (reference sequence). V dropped 5 bases and J dropped 0 bases, with 16 bases sitting between them. The CDR3 loop spans 16 amino acids. The CDR3 region is CASSGGSGSPNYGYTF. As DNA, the CDR3 is TGTGCCAGTAGTGGGGGGAGCGGGTCTCCTAACTATGGCTACACCTTC.

The chain recombines TRBV11-2 with TRBJ2-5; D is undetermined. V was pared by 3 bases and J by 4 bases, with 3 bases between. The CDR3 runs to 11 residues. Germline V gene data show CDR1 as SGHAT and CDR2 as FQNNGV. Written as DNA, the CDR3 is TGTGCCAGCAGCTTTCGAGAGACCCAGTACTTC. Its protein is CASSFRETQYF.

This clone was picked up a small number of times. The chain combines TRBV12-5 with TRBJ2-7; 7 bases are shared with TRBD1. The CDR3 covers 14 residues. V dropped 5 bases and J dropped 0; count of bases not matched to a gene: 4. Germline V gene data show CDR1 as LGHNT and CDR2 as FRNRAP. Here the CDR3 reads CASGDGTVSYEQYF. The CDR3, as DNA: TGTGCTAGTGGTGACGGGACAGTCTCCTACGAGCAGTACTTC.

This chain links TRBV27 with TRBJ2-1, with a tentative D call TRBD1 (6 bases). The CDR3 has 14 amino acids. V lost 10 bases and J lost 7, with 20 bases in between. CDR1 MNHEY and CDR2 SMNVEV come from the germline V gene (reference sequence). The CDR3 nucleotides are TGTGCCATCCGTACAGGGTGGCCTGGAAATGAGCAGTTCTTC. Encoded protein: CAIRTGWPGNEQFF.